In its sample, the clone carrying this TCR beta chain was seen many times. This record belongs to a study of tumor-infiltrating lymphocytes in glioblastoma multiforme. The CDR3 sequence is 11 residues long. The V gene's germline CDR1 is KGHDR and CDR2 SFDVKD. Trimming cost V 9 bases and J 5 bases, with 10 bases left between them. Three nested ARM-PCR rounds with V-beta and C-beta primers built TCRB libraries. TCRdb re-called the multiplex PCR reads with MiXCR, one entry per CDR3 protein. The sample has fewer than 40,000 distinct CDR3 sequences, roughly two thirds seen once; the top ten hold 33%. The sample was brain tumor tissue. The receptor was isolated from a male donor with glioblastoma. The V call is TRBV24-1, the J call TRBJ2-7; D is unresolved. This CDR3 reads CATFTVDEQYF. DNA for the CDR3: TGTGCCACCTTTACGGTCGACGAGCAGTACTTC.